The T cell receptor (beta chain) described here comes from a study of human T cells and chemical hapten exposure. At the level of the study: Alopecia areata, totalis or universalis was found in mostly female patients.

Source study methods: TCRs per sample had a median of approximately 96,000 and ranged from about 23,224 to 700,000. TCRdb re-analysed the RACE reads in MiXCR, keeping a single row per CDR3 protein. V and J calls and clone size were set by TCRdb, not the authors. The profile covers about 380,000 distinct CDR3 sequences, with about 6% appearing a single time and less than 6.5% taken by the ten largest. Stated time point: patch test 2, 6 weeks after DPC sensitization. Treatment of the sample: therapeutic diphenylcyclopropenone sensitization with weekly scalp DPC. Every patch test was put on after a blood sample was taken. Germline trimming cut 4 bases from V and 6 bases from J; bases unmatched to any gene: 4. CDR3 length: 14 residues. Germline V gene sequence: CDR1 SGHDN, CDR2 FVKESK.

The source is a woman younger than 35 with alopecia areata. Some clones in this sample may be carry-over from other donors' samples. The V call is TRBV14, the J call TRBJ2-1, with 9 bases identical to TRBD2. The starting material was whole blood, obtained in connection with sensitization to the hapten diphenylcyclopropenone (DPC). The CDR3 DNA is TGTGCCAGCAGCCGGACTAGCGTGGGCAATGAGCAGTTCTTC. As protein: CASSRTSVGNEQFF.